The sequence of this TCR beta chain was determined in a study of patients and donors after allogeneic stem cell transplantation (TCRdb year 2020). Library preparation employed RT-PCR. The sequencer listed for this sample is NextSeq 550. TCRdb took the public reads, trimmed them with fastp at Q25, ran MiXCR for clone calling and kept in-frame beta chains. Each entry is one CDR3 protein sequence, shown with its most common DNA and genes. This sample comprises 800,000 to 1,000,000 distinct CDR3 sequences, under 20% of them detected only once. 6% of the sample is held by the ten biggest clonotypes. This clonotype was seen only a few times. There is no known antigen for this receptor. Per-base qualities were not stored, and no clone one base away is much larger. Trimming at the junction amounts to 6 bases on V and 7 bases on J, and the germline ends lie 12 bases apart. Reading from cysteine to phenylalanine, the CDR3 counts 11 amino acids. Only the CDR3 DNA stays, 33 bases, in frame from base 1. CDR1 and CDR2 are drawn from the germline V gene: SQVTM, ANQGSEA.

The chain links TRBV29-1 with TRBJ1-1; the D region possibly corresponds to TRBD1 (6 bases align). Sequencing was carried out using blood, either unsorted or a sorted T cell fraction (not recorded which). The TCR originated in a human donor who was either an allogeneic HSCT recipient or a stem cell or donor lymphocyte infusion donor (not recorded which). It is not recorded whose cells these are; they may come from a transplant donor. The base sequence is TGCAGCGTGGTAAGGGACATTGAAGCTTTCTTT. It codes for CSVVRDIEAFF.